The following is a T cell receptor beta chain sequence with its context. What it binds is not known. Researchers took lesional scalp punch biopsies and peripheral blood from people who were alopecia areata patients. Sorting separated CD4+ and CD8+ T cells out of PBMCs. These data belong to a study of CD8+ T cells in alopecia areata. Notes on the study in general: Mouse data revealed clearer TCR sharing than patient data did, a gap possibly tied to HLA.

Germline CDR1 reads SGDLS; CDR2 reads YYNGEE. This CDR3 is built from 15 residues. The V gene end was trimmed by 4 bases and the J gene end by 1 base; junction bases not matched to a gene: 5. cDNA prepared by RNA extraction and subsequent reverse transcription served as the template for sequencing. The protocol was immunoSEQ multiplex PCR, while the TCRdb copy is restricted to in-frame clones and leaves out a portion. This table has 140,000 to 150,000 clones, approximately 51% appearing once. This TCR was recovered from a human donor with alopecia areata. The V gene is TRBV9, the J gene TRBJ2-5, with 9 bases matching TRBD1. The sample here was CD4+ T cells sorted from blood, taken at week 0. The DNA for the CDR3 is TGTGCCAGCAGCAAAGGGACAGGGCGCCAAGAGACCCAGTACTTC. This sequence encodes CASSKGTGRQETQYF.